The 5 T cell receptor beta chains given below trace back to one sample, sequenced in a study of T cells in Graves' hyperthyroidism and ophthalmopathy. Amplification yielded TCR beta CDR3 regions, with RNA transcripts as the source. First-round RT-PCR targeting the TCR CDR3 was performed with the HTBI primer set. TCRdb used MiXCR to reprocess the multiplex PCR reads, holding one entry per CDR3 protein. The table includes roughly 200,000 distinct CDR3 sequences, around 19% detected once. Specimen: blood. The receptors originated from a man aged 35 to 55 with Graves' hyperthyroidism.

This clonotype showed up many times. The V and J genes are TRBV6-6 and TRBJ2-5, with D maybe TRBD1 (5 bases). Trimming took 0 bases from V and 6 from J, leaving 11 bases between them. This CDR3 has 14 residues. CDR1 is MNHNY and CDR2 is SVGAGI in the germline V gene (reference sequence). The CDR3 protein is CASSYSQGVQTQYF. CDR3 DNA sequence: TGTGCCAGCAGTTACTCTCAGGGTGTACAGACCCAGTACTTC.

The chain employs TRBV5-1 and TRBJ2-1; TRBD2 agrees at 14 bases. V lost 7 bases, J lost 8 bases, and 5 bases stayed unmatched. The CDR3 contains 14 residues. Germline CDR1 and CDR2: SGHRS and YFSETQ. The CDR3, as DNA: TGCGCCAGCTCCGGGACTAGCGGGAGTGATGAGCAGTTCTTC. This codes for CASSGTSGSDEQFF. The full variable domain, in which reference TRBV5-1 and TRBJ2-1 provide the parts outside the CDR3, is KAGVTQTPRYLIKTRGQQVTLSCSPISGHRSVSWYQQTPGQGLQFLFEYFSETQRNKGNFPGRFSGRQFSNSRSEMNVSTLELGDSALYLCASSGTSGSDEQFFGPGTRLTVL.

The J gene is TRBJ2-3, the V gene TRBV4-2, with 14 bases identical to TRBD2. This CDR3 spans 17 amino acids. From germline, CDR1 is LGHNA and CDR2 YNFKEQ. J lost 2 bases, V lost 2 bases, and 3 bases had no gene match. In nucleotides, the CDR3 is TGTGCCAGCAGCCAATCGACTAGCGGGGGGGACACAGATACGCAGTATTTT. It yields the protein CASSQSTSGGDTDTQYF.

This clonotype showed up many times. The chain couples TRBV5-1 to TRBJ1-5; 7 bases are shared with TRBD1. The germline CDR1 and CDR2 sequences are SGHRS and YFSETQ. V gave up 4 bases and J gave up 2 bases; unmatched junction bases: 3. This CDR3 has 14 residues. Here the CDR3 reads CASSQGTGNQPQHF. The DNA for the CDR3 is TGCGCCAGCAGCCAAGGGACAGGCAATCAGCCCCAGCATTTT.

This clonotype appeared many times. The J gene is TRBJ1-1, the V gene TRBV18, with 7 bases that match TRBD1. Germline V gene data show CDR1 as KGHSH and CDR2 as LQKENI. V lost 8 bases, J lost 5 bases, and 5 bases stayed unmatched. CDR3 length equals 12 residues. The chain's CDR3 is CASGTGETEAFF. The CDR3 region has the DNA TGTGCCAGCGGAACAGGGGAAACTGAAGCTTTCTTT.